The 17 T cell receptor beta chains listed next were all sequenced from one sample in a study of cytomegalovirus exposure and HLA in healthy donors listed by TCRdb under 2017. Library prep was done by the immunoSEQ multiplex PCR assay. For the multiplex PCR, a mixture combining 60 forward primers for TCR Vbeta segments and 13 reverse primers for TCR Jbeta segments was used. Not all clones reach the TCRdb copy of this immuneACCESS table, which keeps in-frame sequences only. Checked studies attribute under half of the gap to unresolved V genes and leave the rest unexplained. The table for this sample lists 150,000 to 200,000 clones; around three quarters of them were counted only once. Clones ranked in the top ten supply approximately 1.5% of the sample. The specimen was PBMCs. Receptor source: a man in his forties in good health and CMV-seronegative.

This chain connects TRBV13 to TRBJ2-2, with 8 bases matching TRBD2. The CDR3 is 16 amino acids. Germline V gene lookup returns CDR1 PRHDT and CDR2 FYEKMQ (reference sequence). V shed 0 bases, J shed 4 bases, and the junction held 4 bases outside the gene matches. The CDR3 coding sequence is TGTGCCAGCAGCTTAGGGAGAGCGGGAGTCACCGGGGAGCTGTTTTTT. This gives the protein CASSLGRAGVTGELFF.

This sequence joins TRBV28 and TRBJ2-2; 8 nucleotides align to TRBD1. This CDR3 comprises 18 residues. Germline V lookup: CDR1 MDHEN, CDR2 SYDVKM. The V gene end was trimmed by 4 bases and the J gene end by 5 bases; junction bases not matched to a gene: 15. The CDR3 sequence is CASSYDRQGFRKTGELFF. The CDR3 DNA follows: TGTGCCAGCAGTTACGATAGACAGGGGTTTAGAAAAACCGGGGAGCTGTTTTTT.

This sequence joins TRBV6-6 and TRBJ2-5; TRBD2 is a possible D gene (5 bases). Germline CDR1 is MNHNY and CDR2 is SVGAGI (reference sequence). The V gene lost 6 bases and the J gene lost 5 bases, with 16 bases spanning the gap. CDR3 length: 14 amino acids. In nucleotides, the CDR3 is TGTGCCAGCAGATGGACTTCACTTGGGGAGACCCAGTACTTC. Its protein is CASRWTSLGETQYF.

The CDR3 bases are TGTGCCAGCAGCCCATTCCGAGCGGCCTACAATGAGCAGTTCTTC. This translates into CASSPFRAAYNEQFF. The rearrangement links TRBV7-8 to TRBJ2-1; the D gene is possibly TRBD2 (5 bases). The CDR3 has 15 residues. V lost 5 bases, J lost 2 bases, and 13 bases lay in between. CDR1 SGHVS and CDR2 FQNEAQ come from the germline V gene.

The V gene is TRBV7-3, the J gene TRBJ2-7, with D perhaps matching TRBD2 (5 bases). V dropped 5 bases and J dropped 3 bases, with 14 bases sitting between them. This CDR3 contains 14 residues. CDR1 is SGHTA and CDR2 is FQGTGA in the germline V gene. Written as DNA, the CDR3 is TGTGCCAGCAGCCCCGATGGAGGTAACTACGAGCAGTACTTC. Its translation: CASSPDGGNYEQYF.

The chain recombines TRBV4-1 with TRBJ2-7; 8 bases map to TRBD1. Per germline, CDR1 MGHRA and CDR2 YSYEKL. The CDR3 length is 16 residues. With 1 base clipped from V and 1 base from J, the junction kept 6 bases outside the gene matches. CDR3 bases: TGCGCCAGCAGCCAAGGGCAGGGACAGGTATCCTACGAGCAGTACTTC. Amino acid sequence: CASSQGQGQVSYEQYF.

The CDR3 loop reads CAWRLLSSTDTQYF. Here the CDR3 DNA reads TGTGCCTGGAGACTATTGTCGAGCACAGATACGCAGTATTTT. V is TRBV30 and J is TRBJ2-3; D remains unclear. The CDR3 sequence is 14 residues long. V shed 3 bases and J shed 0 bases, with 10 bases lying between them. Germline V lookup: CDR1 GTSNPN, CDR2 SVGIG (reference sequence).

The chain links TRBV14 to TRBJ2-1, with 11 bases aligning to TRBD2. Germline V gene lookup returns CDR1 SGHDN and CDR2 FVKESK. This CDR3 contains 17 residues. J was trimmed by 0 bases and V by 3 bases; bases with no gene match: 4. The DNA of the CDR3 is TGTGCCAGCAGCCAGTTGGGACTAGCGGACTCCTACAATGAGCAGTTCTTC. It encodes CASSQLGLADSYNEQFF.

The chain couples TRBV30 to TRBJ2-7; 9 positions match TRBD1. The length of the CDR3 is 12 residues. The junction had 8 bases not matched to a gene; V was cut back by 7 bases and J by 7 bases. The V gene's germline CDR1 is GTSNPN and CDR2 SVGIG (reference sequence). The CDR3 DNA sequence: TGTGCCTCCGGGACAGGGATAGGGGAGCAGTACGTC. Its protein product is CASGTGIGEQYV.

V and J are TRBV14 and TRBJ1-1; D is uncertain. The CDR3 runs 16 residues. Between the trimmed V and J ends, which lost 1 base and 1 base, there was a span of 13 bases. The germline gives CDR1 SGHDN, CDR2 FVKESK. For the CDR3, the DNA is TGTGCCAGCAGCCAAGCGGACTCGGCGGGGAACACTGAAGCTTTCTTT. The encoded protein is CASSQADSAGNTEAFF.

V is TRBV28 and J is TRBJ2-2; 7 bases are shared with TRBD2. The CDR3 contains 15 residues. Trimming at V came to 5 bases and at J to 2 bases, leaving 5 bases not matched to a gene. The germline CDR1 and CDR2 sequences are MDHEN and SYDVKM. The CDR3 bases are TGTGCCAGCAGTCCCGGGACTACCAACACCGGGGAGCTGTTTTTT. Encoded protein: CASSPGTTNTGELFF.

V is TRBV5-1 and J is TRBJ2-7, with TRBD1 matching over 7 bases. This CDR3 is built from 14 residues. With V trimmed by 0 bases and J by 7 bases, 7 bases remained unmatched. Per germline, CDR1 SGHRS and CDR2 YFSETQ. CDR3 loop: CASSLGQGLREQYF. CDR3 nucleotide sequence: TGCGCCAGCAGCTTGGGACAGGGATTAAGAGAGCAGTACTTC.

The genes are TRBV27 and TRBJ1-6, with 11 positions matching TRBD1. The trim removed 3 bases at V and 7 bases at J, leaving 8 bases unmatched. The CDR3 covers 17 residues. The germline V gene has CDR1 MNHEY and CDR2 SMNVEV (reference sequence). CDR3 in amino acids: CASSLTGQGAGNSPLHF. The CDR3 bases are TGTGCCAGCAGTTTGACCGGACAGGGGGCTGGGAATTCACCCCTCCACTTT.

V and J are TRBV10-3 and TRBJ2-3; D may be TRBD1 (6 bases). This CDR3 comprises 14 residues. CDR1 and CDR2 from the germline V gene are ENHRY and SYGVKD. V shed 8 bases and J shed 2 bases, with 14 bases lying between them. The CDR3 sequence is CAIRPGANTDTQYF. CDR3 in DNA: TGTGCCATCCGTCCAGGGGCCAACACAGATACGCAGTATTTT.

The genes are TRBV30 and TRBJ1-6; 11 bases align to TRBD1. Germline lookup yields CDR1 GTSNPN and CDR2 SVGIG (reference sequence). The V segment lost 4 bases and the J segment 7 bases; nucleotides outside the gene matches: 3. The CDR3 is 14 residues long. The CDR3 loop is CAWIGTGGNSPLHF. CDR3 coding DNA: TGTGCCTGGATCGGGACAGGGGGAAATTCACCCCTCCACTTT.

The rearrangement joins TRBV30 to TRBJ1-5; maybe TRBD1 (6 bases). The V and J ends lost 4 bases and 6 bases respectively, with 10 bases between them. The CDR3 is made up of 12 amino acids. CDR1 is GTSNPN and CDR2 is SVGIG in the germline V gene (reference sequence). The CDR3 DNA reads TGTGCCTGGACCCAAGGGGGTCAGCCCCAGCATTTT. Its translation is CAWTQGGQPQHF.

A single count supports this clone. The chain joins TRBV18 to TRBJ1-1; tentatively, D is TRBD1 (6 bases). This CDR3 has 15 amino acids. The germline gives CDR1 KGHSH, CDR2 LQKENI. V was trimmed by 3 bases and J by 4 bases, leaving 15 bases between them. The CDR3 bases are TGTGCCAGCTCACCCCCGGGGGGCGCGGGCACTGAAGCTTTCTTT. This translates into CASSPPGGAGTEAFF.